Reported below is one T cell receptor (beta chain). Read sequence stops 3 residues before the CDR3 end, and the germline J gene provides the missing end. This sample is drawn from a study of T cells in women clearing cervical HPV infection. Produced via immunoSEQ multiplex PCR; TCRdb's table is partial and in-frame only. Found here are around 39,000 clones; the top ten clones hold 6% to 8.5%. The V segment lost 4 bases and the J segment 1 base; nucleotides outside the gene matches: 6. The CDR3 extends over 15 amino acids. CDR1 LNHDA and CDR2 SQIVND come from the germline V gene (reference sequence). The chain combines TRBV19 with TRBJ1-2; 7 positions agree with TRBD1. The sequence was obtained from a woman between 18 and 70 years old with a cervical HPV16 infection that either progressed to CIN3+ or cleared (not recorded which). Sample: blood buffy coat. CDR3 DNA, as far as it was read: TGTGCCAGTAGTACCCGGGACAGATATAACTATGGC. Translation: CASSTRDRYNYG. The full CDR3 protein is CASSTRDRYNYGYTF.